A selection of T cell receptor beta chains follows, all from one sample in a study of T cell responses to AZD1222 COVID-19 vaccine. The assay was immunoSEQ multiplex PCR, and TCRdb's table has in-frame clones only and misses some. Found here are 140,000 or so clones, roughly 93% of them singletons; the top ten hold roughly 12%. The sample here was peripheral blood, taken after recovery from COVID-19. The origin of the receptors is an adult who had recovered from COVID-19. Both conserved end residues are part of each CDR3. The D gene is left open where the match is weak. Rows give clone size only sometimes, using once, few, many, or a class for an expanded clone.

clone size,V gene,CDR3 length,J gene,D gene,CDR3 protein,CDR3 DNA
-,TRBV5-1,16,TRBJ2-5,TRBD2,CASMEQGSGIKETQYF,TGCGCCAGCATGGAACAGGGTAGCGGGATAAAAGAGACCCAGTACTTC
-,TRBV5-3,16,TRBJ1-2,-,CARSLEQISANYGYTF,TGTGCCAGAAGCTTGGAACAGATTTCAGCTAACTATGGCTACACCTTC
-,TRBV4-1,19,TRBJ2-7,TRBD1,CASSQDPLGTGKRDYEQYF,TGCGCCAGCAGCCAAGATCCCCTTGGGACAGGGAAGAGGGACTACGAGCAGTACTTC
-,TRBV14,14,TRBJ1-4,-,CASSPRGVGEKLFF,TGTGCCAGCAGCCCTCGAGGGGTGGGTGAAAAACTGTTTTTT
-,TRBV28,14,TRBJ1-2,-,CASSSRGGNYGYTF,TGTGCCAGCAGCTCTAGGGGGGGTAACTATGGCTACACCTTC
few,TRBV3-1/TRBV3-2,16,TRBJ2-1,-,CASSQYWEAGRHEQFF,TGTGCCAGCAGCCAGTATTGGGAGGCCGGCCGCCATGAGCAGTTCTTC
-,TRBV5-1,13,TRBJ2-7,-,CASSTQGAREQYF,TGCGCCAGCAGCACCCAAGGAGCACGGGAGCAGTACTTC
-,TRBV18,14,TRBJ2-5,-,CASSPLEVAETQYF,TGTGCCAGCTCACCACTCGAGGTTGCAGAGACCCAGTACTTC
-,TRBV3-1/TRBV3-2,12,TRBJ1-6,-,CASSQRDSPLHF,TGTGCCAGCAGCCAAAGGGATTCACCCCTCCACTTT
-,TRBV9,16,TRBJ2-1,-,CASSVSGVVSYNEQFF,TGTGCCAGCAGCGTATCAGGGGTTGTCTCCTACAATGAGCAGTTCTTC
-,TRBV29-1,13,TRBJ1-1,-,CSVDGLRGTEAFF,TGCAGCGTTGACGGGCTACGGGGCACTGAAGCTTTCTTT
-,TRBV28,15,TRBJ1-2,-,CASSPPSGAPGGYTF,TGTGCCAGCAGTCCTCCATCAGGGGCTCCGGGGGGCTACACCTTC
few,TRBV10-1,17,TRBJ1-3,-,CASSESRATGSGNTIYF,TGCGCCAGCAGTGAGTCGAGGGCCACGGGATCTGGAAACACCATATATTTT
-,TRBV2,13,TRBJ2-5,-,CASSLTPRGTQYF,TGTGCCAGCAGCTTAACACCCCGGGGAACCCAGTACTTC
-,TRBV11-1,14,TRBJ1-1,-,CASSYSRGNTEAFF,TGTGCCAGCAGCTATTCTAGGGGGAACACTGAAGCTTTCTTT
-,TRBV11-3,15,TRBJ2-1,-,CASSPTREPYNEQFF,TGTGCCAGCAGTCCAACTAGGGAGCCTTACAATGAGCAGTTCTTC
-,TRBV1,15,TRBJ2-7,-,CTSSQMTGSSYEQYF,TGCACCAGCAGCCAGATGACAGGTAGCTCCTACGAGCAGTACTTC
-,TRBV20-1,11,TRBJ2-7,-,CSVRGSLEQYF,TGCAGTGTCAGGGGAAGCCTCGAGCAGTACTTC